The entry below describes one TCR beta chain. The antigen is not known. This sample stems from a study of T cell responses to AZD1222 COVID-19 vaccine. The study, taken as a whole, reports: White British donors predominated, females outnumbered males, and clonal diversity was possibly underestimated. Just 5 to 7 people given AZD1222 tested seropositive at baseline.

Sequenced by immunoSEQ multiplex PCR; TCRdb stores in-frame clones only, minus some. Of about 130,000 clones listed, 86% are singletons. Trimming pared 3 bases from V and 4 bases from J, leaving 12 bases between. The CDR3 length is 14 residues. Germline CDR1 reads MNHEY; CDR2 reads SMNVEV (reference sequence). The starting material was peripheral blood, obtained on day 0 of AZD1222 vaccination. The V and J genes are TRBV27 and TRBJ2-5, with D possibly matching TRBD1 (5 bases). The clonotype was recovered from an adult in good health. CDR3 loop: CASSFSGPGETQYF. The CDR3 region has the DNA TGTGCCAGCAGTTTCTCAGGGCCGGGAGAGACCCAGTACTTC.